This TCR beta chain was identified during a study of cytomegalovirus exposure and HLA in healthy donors. Notes on the study in general: Investigators reported around 150 TCR beta chains as tied to cytomegalovirus. Later findings reportedly placed an Asian-associated ancestry cluster below the approximately 670-donor mean for N-insertions.

This CDR3 has 14 amino acids. The germline V gene encodes CDR1 GTSNPN and CDR2 SVGIG (reference sequence). Trimming left V 2 bases short and J 4 bases short, with 12 bases between. In the PCR, 60 Vbeta and 13 Jbeta primers were used. Profiled with immunoSEQ multiplex PCR; TCRdb holds only in-frame clones, not every one. The sample holds more than 70,000 clones, 77% seen once. Each donor's status was that of a healthy bone marrow donor. Concerning this clone itself: Its antigen is unknown.

This rearrangement joins TRBV30 to TRBJ1-5; tentatively, D is TRBD1 (6 bases). The sample was PBMCs. The TCR sequence derives from a boy between 10 and 17 years old in good health and CMV-seronegative. DNA of the CDR3: TGTGCCTGGAGTCAGGGGCTTGATAATCAGCCCCAGCATTTT. Encoded protein: CAWSQGLDNQPQHF.